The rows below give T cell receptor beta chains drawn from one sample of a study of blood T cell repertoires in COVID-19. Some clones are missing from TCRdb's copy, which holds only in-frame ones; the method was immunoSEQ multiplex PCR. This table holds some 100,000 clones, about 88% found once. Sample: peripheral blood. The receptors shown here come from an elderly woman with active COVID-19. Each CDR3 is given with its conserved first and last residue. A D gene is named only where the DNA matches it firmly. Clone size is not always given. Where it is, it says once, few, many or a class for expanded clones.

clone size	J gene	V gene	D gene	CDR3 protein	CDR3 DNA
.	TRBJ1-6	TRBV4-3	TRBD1	CASSEDRVSPLHF	TGCGCCAGCAGTGAGGACAGGGTTTCACCCCTCCACTTT
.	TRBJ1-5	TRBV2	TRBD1	CASSEGQGGSAQHF	TGTGCCAGCAGTGAGGGACAGGGGGGATCGGCCCAGCATTTT
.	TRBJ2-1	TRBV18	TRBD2	CASSSGLAGAGEQFF	TGTGCCAGCTCATCGGGACTAGCGGGAGCGGGTGAGCAGTTCTTC
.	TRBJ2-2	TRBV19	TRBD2	CASSIIGGRGLAGVSGELFF	TGTGCCAGTAGTATAATCGGCGGGCGGGGACTAGCGGGAGTATCCGGGGAGCTGTTTTTT
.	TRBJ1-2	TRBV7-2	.	CASSLQSGDLYGYTF	TGTGCCAGCAGCTTACAATCGGGAGATCTCTATGGCTACACCTTC
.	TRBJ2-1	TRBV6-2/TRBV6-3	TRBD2	CASSYSSSGSPNEQFF	TGTGCCAGCAGTTACAGCTCTAGCGGGAGTCCCAATGAGCAGTTCTTC
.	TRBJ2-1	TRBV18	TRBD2	CASSLEVMGLAGHNEQFF	TGTGCCAGCTCTCTCGAGGTGATGGGACTAGCGGGCCACAATGAGCAGTTCTTC
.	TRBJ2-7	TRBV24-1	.	CATLYYEQYF	TGTGCCACCCTATACTACGAGCAGTACTTC
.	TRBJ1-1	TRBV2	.	CASSLGENTEAFF	TGTGCCAGCAGTTTGGGAGAGAACACTGAAGCTTTCTTT
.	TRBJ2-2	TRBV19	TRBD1	CASSPTRTGDTGELFF	TGTGCCAGTAGCCCTACGAGGACAGGGGACACCGGGGAGCTGTTTTTT
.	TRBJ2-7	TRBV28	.	CASSAYLLATEQYF	TGTGCCAGCAGTGCCTACTTGCTAGCGACCGAGCAGTACTTC
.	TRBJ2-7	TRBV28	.	CASSLGGWPYEQYF	TGTGCCAGCAGTTTGGGGGGATGGCCCTACGAGCAGTACTTC
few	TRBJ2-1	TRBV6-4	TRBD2	CASSDRDTSGRDYNEQFF	TGTGCCAGCAGTGACCGGGACACTAGCGGGAGGGACTACAATGAGCAGTTCTTC
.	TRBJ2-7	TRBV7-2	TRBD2	CASSQGLAGGGEQYF	TGTGCCAGCAGCCAGGGACTAGCGGGAGGCGGGGAGCAGTACTTC
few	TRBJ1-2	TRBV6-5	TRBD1	CASSLGQGMGGYTF	TGTGCCAGCAGTTTGGGACAGGGGATGGGCGGCTACACCTTC
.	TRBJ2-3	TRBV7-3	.	CASSPTEGLADTQYF	TGTGCCAGCAGCCCAACGGAGGGCCTCGCAGATACGCAGTATTTT
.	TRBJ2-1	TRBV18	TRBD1	CASSGRGRWNEQFF	TGTGCCAGCTCCGGAAGGGGGCGATGGAATGAGCAGTTCTTC
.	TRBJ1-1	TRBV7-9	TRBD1	CASSPSPGFSGGLAFF	TGTGCCAGCAGCCCCTCCCCTGGATTTTCAGGGGGCCTGGCTTTCTTT
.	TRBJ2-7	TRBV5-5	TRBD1	CASSFFFRQGASRSYEQYF	TGTGCCAGCAGCTTCTTTTTCCGACAGGGGGCGTCTAGATCGTACGAGCAGTACTTC
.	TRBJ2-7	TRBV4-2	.	CASSQGGRGYEQYF	TGTGCCAGCAGCCAAGGAGGTAGGGGCTACGAGCAGTACTTC
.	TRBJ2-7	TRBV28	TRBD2	CASSLPGLGTYEQYF	TGTGCCAGCAGTCTCCCGGGACTAGGGACTTACGAGCAGTACTTC
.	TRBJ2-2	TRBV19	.	CASSIIRGSSTGELFF	TGTGCCAGTAGTATTATACGAGGATCTTCCACCGGGGAGCTGTTTTTT
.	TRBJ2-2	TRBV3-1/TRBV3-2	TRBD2	CASSSTSTGTGELFF	TGTGCCAGCAGCTCGACTAGCACCGGCACCGGGGAGCTGTTTTTT
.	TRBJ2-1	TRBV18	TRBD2	CASSPPGLAGARGNEQFF	TGTGCCAGCTCACCACCGGGGCTAGCGGGAGCAAGGGGTAATGAGCAGTTCTTC
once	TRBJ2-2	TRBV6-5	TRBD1	CASIPGQQNTGELFF	TGTGCCAGCATTCCGGGACAGCAGAACACCGGGGAGCTGTTTTTT
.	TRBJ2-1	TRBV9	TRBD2	CASSTGLANEQFF	TGTGCCAGCAGTACGGGACTAGCGAATGAGCAGTTCTTC
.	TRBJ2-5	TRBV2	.	CASSDQGPEETQYF	TGTGCCAGCAGTGATCAGGGCCCCGAAGAGACCCAGTACTTC
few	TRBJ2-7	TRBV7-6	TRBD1	CASSLGQGTTYEQYF	TGTGCCAGCAGCCTCGGACAGGGGACAACCTACGAGCAGTACTTC
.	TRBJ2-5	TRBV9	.	CASSFRTAQETQYF	TGTGCCAGCAGCTTCCGGACAGCCCAAGAGACCCAGTACTTC
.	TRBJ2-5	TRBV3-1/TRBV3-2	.	CASSRRGARETQYF	TGTGCCAGCAGCCGGCGCGGAGCTCGGGAGACCCAGTACTTC
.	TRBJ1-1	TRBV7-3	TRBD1	CASSLVDRGIRTEAFF	TGTGCCAGCAGCTTGGTGGACAGGGGAATTCGGACTGAAGCTTTCTTT
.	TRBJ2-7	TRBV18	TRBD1	CASSPGQSYEQYF	TGTGCCAGCTCACCGGGACAGTCCTACGAGCAGTACTTC
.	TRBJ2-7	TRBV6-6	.	CASQAERPYEQYF	TGTGCCAGCCAGGCCGAGAGACCCTACGAGCAGTACTTC
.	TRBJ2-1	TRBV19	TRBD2	CASSRTSGRALEQFF	TGTGCCAGTAGTAGGACTAGCGGGAGGGCCTTAGAGCAGTTCTTC
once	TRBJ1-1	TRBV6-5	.	CASIVGGFFRTEAFF	TGTGCCAGCATCGTCGGGGGATTCTTCAGGACTGAAGCTTTCTTT
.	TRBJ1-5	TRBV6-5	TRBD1	CASSLQGGQPQHF	TGTGCCAGCAGTCTACAGGGGGGTCAGCCCCAGCATTTT
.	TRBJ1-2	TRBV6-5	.	CASAQWGVYGYTF	TGTGCCAGCGCCCAATGGGGCGTGTATGGCTACACCTTC
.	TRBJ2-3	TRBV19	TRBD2	CASTGLASTDTQYF	TGTGCCAGTACCGGACTAGCGTCCACAGATACGCAGTATTTT
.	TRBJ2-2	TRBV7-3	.	CASSLSQGGAGELFF	TGTGCCAGCAGCTTATCCCAGGGCGGGGCCGGGGAGCTGTTTTTT
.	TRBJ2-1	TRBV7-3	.	CASSSSRYNEQFF	TGTGCCAGCAGCTCTAGCAGGTACAATGAGCAGTTCTTC
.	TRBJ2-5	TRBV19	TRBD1	CASSIGSGQGLGETQYF	TGTGCCAGTAGTATAGGTTCCGGACAGGGGTTGGGGGAGACCCAGTACTTC
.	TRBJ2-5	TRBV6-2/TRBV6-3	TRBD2	CASSSPFGRGGKTQYF	TGTGCCAGCAGTTCACCTTTCGGGAGGGGGGGGAAGACCCAGTACTTC
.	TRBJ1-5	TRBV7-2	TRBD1	CASSRRDRGPNQPQHF	TGTGCCAGCAGCCGCCGGGACAGGGGGCCCAATCAGCCCCAGCATTTT
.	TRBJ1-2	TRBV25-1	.	CASTPPGGRYGYTF	TGTGCCAGCACCCCTCCGGGGGGCCGGTATGGCTACACCTTC
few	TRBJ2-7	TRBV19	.	CASSIAGSSYEQYF	TGTGCCAGTAGTATCGCGGGGAGCTCCTACGAGCAGTACTTC
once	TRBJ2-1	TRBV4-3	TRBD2	CASSPSGISSYNEQFF	TGCGCCAGCAGCCCAAGCGGGATTAGCTCCTACAATGAGCAGTTCTTC
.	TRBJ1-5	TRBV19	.	CASSIGGEGSENQPQHF	TGTGCCAGTAGCATTGGAGGGGAGGGGTCAGAGAATCAGCCCCAGCATTTT
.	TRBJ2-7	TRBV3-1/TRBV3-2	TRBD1	CASSQDRGRGVPSYEQYF	TGTGCCAGCAGCCAAGATAGGGGGCGAGGGGTGCCCTCCTACGAGCAGTACTTC
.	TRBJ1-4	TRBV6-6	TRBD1	CASSYPGQVNEKLFF	TGTGCCAGCAGTTACCCGGGACAGGTTAATGAAAAACTGTTTTTT
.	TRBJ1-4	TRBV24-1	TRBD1	CATSDSGQGSEKLFF	TGTGCCACCAGTGATTCAGGACAGGGTTCCGAAAAACTGTTTTTT
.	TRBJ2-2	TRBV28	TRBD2	CASSIAGGPRGELFF	TGTGCCAGCAGTATAGCGGGAGGGCCTCGGGGGGAGCTGTTTTTT
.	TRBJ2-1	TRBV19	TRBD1	CASSLGRGRLPEQFF	TGTGCCAGTAGTCTGGGTAGGGGGCGGTTGCCCGAGCAGTTCTTC
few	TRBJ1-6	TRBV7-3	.	CASSLWGLGGAPLHF	TGTGCCAGCAGCTTATGGGGGCTTGGGGGAGCACCCCTCCACTTT
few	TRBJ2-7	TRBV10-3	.	CAISSSGGVYEQYF	TGTGCCATCAGTAGTAGCGGAGGCGTCTACGAGCAGTACTTC
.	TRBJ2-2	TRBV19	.	CASSISQVIGELFF	TGTGCCAGTAGTATTTCTCAGGTTATCGGGGAGCTGTTTTTT
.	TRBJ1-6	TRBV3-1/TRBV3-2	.	CASSQTGDNSPLHF	TGTGCCAGCAGCCAAACGGGGGACAATTCACCCCTCCACTTT
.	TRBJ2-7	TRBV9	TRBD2	CASSGALASGREQYF	TGTGCCAGCAGCGGGGCACTAGCGTCTGGAAGGGAGCAGTACTTC
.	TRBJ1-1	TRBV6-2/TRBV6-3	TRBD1	CASSYSPQGLNTEAFF	TGTGCCAGCAGTTACTCGCCACAGGGGCTGAACACTGAAGCTTTCTTT